These 28 T cell receptor beta chains share one sample of origin, sequenced in a study of blood T cell repertoires in COVID-19. Assay used: immunoSEQ multiplex PCR; TCRdb lists only in-frame clones, some missing. The sample has around 130,000 clones, 80% to 85% seen once. Material: peripheral blood. These receptors were collected from a man aged 60 to 75 with acute or convalescent COVID-19.

The chain carries TRBV6-5 and TRBJ2-1, with D perhaps TRBD2 (5 bases). The CDR3 contains 12 residues. The V end lost 2 bases, the J end lost 7 bases, and 6 bases lay between the germline ends. Per germline, CDR1 MNHEY and CDR2 SVGAGI. The CDR3 DNA reads TGTGCCAGCAGTTACCCGGGAAATGAGCAGTTCTTC. Amino acid sequence: CASSYPGNEQFF.

This clone was recorded only once. This rearrangement joins TRBV27 to TRBJ2-1; 10 bases are shared with TRBD1. J gave up 9 bases and V 6 bases, and 17 bases lay outside the gene matches. This CDR3 is built from 17 residues. Germline loops: CDR1 MNHEY, CDR2 SMNVEV (reference sequence). CDR3 loop: CASSRQTGTGVLVEQFF. Written as DNA, the CDR3 is TGTGCCAGCAGCCGTCAGACCGGGACAGGGGTTTTGGTTGAGCAGTTCTTC.

V is TRBV12-1 and J is TRBJ2-3; the table's D call, TRBD2, was not checked against the DNA. TRBV12-1 is classified as a pseudogene. The CDR3 is made up of 14 amino acids. The CDR3 sequence is CASTLLERSDTQYF. CDR3 coding DNA: TGTGCCAGCACACTACTAGAAAGGTCAGATACGCAGTATTTT.

The chain is built from TRBV5-6 and TRBJ1-6, with D perhaps matching TRBD1 (5 bases). The V end lost 4 bases, the J end lost 8 bases, and 16 bases lay between the germline ends. The germline V gene has CDR1 SGHDT and CDR2 YYEEEE. The CDR3 runs to 15 residues. The CDR3 DNA reads TGTGCCAGCAGCCTCGGGTTCGGCAGGGATTCACCCCTCCACTTT. Its translation: CASSLGFGRDSPLHF.

V is TRBV20-1 and J is TRBJ1-3, with 7 bases aligning to TRBD1. This CDR3 is built from 16 residues. V was pared by 3 bases and J by 0 bases, with 8 bases of the junction left unmatched. Germline V gene sequence: CDR1 DFQATT, CDR2 SNEGSKA (reference sequence). The CDR3 region has the DNA TGCAGTGCTAGTTTGGACAGGCGAAACTCTGGAAACACCATATATTTT. This translates into CSASLDRRNSGNTIYF.

CDR3 protein: CASTPGPKTEAFF. DNA of the CDR3: TGTGCCAGCACCCCAGGGCCGAAGACTGAAGCTTTCTTT. The V gene is TRBV6-5, the J gene TRBJ1-1; D perhaps matches TRBD1 (5 bases). V dropped 7 bases and J dropped 5 bases, with 14 bases sitting between them. This CDR3 is built from 13 residues. Germline-derived CDR1 and CDR2 are MNHEY and SVGAGI.

V is TRBV12-3 or TRBV12-4 and J is TRBJ1-1, with D unclear. The CDR3 is 13 residues long. Trimming took off 2 bases at V and 4 bases at J, with 8 bases between the two ends. CDR3 coding DNA: TGTGCCAGCAGTTTAAAGACATCCACTGAAGCTTTCTTT. Its translation is CASSLKTSTEAFF.

The chain employs TRBV6-1 and TRBJ2-1; D not certain. Between the trimmed V and J ends, which lost 2 bases and 6 bases, there was a span of 11 bases. Germline CDR1 MNHNS, CDR2 SASEGT. The CDR3 contains 14 residues. CDR3 region: CASSEIGRINEQFF. The CDR3 DNA reads TGTGCCAGCAGTGAAATCGGCAGGATCAATGAGCAGTTCTTC.

The CDR3 here is CASSQVYEGAVKETQYF. In DNA, the CDR3 is TGTGCCAGCAGCCAAGTTTATGAGGGGGCGGTTAAAGAGACCCAGTACTTC. The genes are TRBV3-1 (or the pseudogene TRBV3-2) and TRBJ2-5; TRBD1 agrees at 7 bases. CDR1 is LGHDT, CDR2 YNNKEL, per germline (reference sequence). The V gene end was trimmed by 1 base and the J gene end by 3 bases; junction bases not matched to a gene: 11. The CDR3 has 17 residues.

V usage is TRBV5-4 and J usage is TRBJ1-1, with 7 bases matching TRBD1. The J segment lost 0 bases and the V segment lost 5 bases, leaving 1 base of the junction unmatched. Germline lookup yields CDR1 SGHNT and CDR2 YYREEE (reference sequence). This CDR3 is 13 amino acids long. The CDR3 loop is CASRGQMNTEAFF. In DNA form, the CDR3 reads TGTGCCAGCAGGGGACAGATGAACACTGAAGCTTTCTTT.

This chain uses TRBV9 with TRBJ2-7; 7 nucleotides line up with TRBD1. The CDR3 loop spans 14 amino acids. Germline V gives CDR1 SGDLS, CDR2 YYNGEE. Germline trimming cut 3 bases from V and 2 bases from J; bases unmatched to any gene: 5. CDR3 sequence reads: CASSAGTVAYEQYF. The CDR3 DNA reads TGTGCCAGCAGCGCCGGGACAGTAGCCTACGAGCAGTACTTC.

The chain joins TRBV6-5 to TRBJ2-7; 7 bases map to TRBD1. This CDR3 region has 15 residues. The V and J ends lost 2 bases and 3 bases, in that order; junction bases with no gene match: 7. CDR1 is MNHEY, CDR2 SVGAGI, per germline. In DNA form, the CDR3 reads TGTGCCAGCAGTTACAGAAGACAGGGAAACTACGAGCAGTACTTC. Its translation is CASSYRRQGNYEQYF.

V usage is TRBV5-1 and J usage is TRBJ1-2; TRBD1 is a possible D gene (5 bases). CDR1 is SGHRS and CDR2 is YFSETQ in the germline V gene. This CDR3 has 15 amino acids. V lost 4 bases and J lost 6, with 19 bases in between. The CDR3 bases are TGCGCCAGCAGCGGCACCACGGCAGGGAATAATGGCTACACCTTC. Protein: CASSGTTAGNNGYTF.

The chain couples TRBV10-3 to TRBJ2-1; tentatively, D is TRBD1 (6 bases). Germline V gene data show CDR1 as ENHRY and CDR2 as SYGVKD. V was pared by 2 bases and J by 7 bases, with 12 bases between. The CDR3 runs to 14 residues. CDR3 nucleotide sequence: TGTGCCATCAGTGAGGTTGCCCAGGGGAATGAGCAGTTCTTC. Amino acid sequence: CAISEVAQGNEQFF.

This clone was observed a handful of times. This CDR3 reads CASSLKGLVIYEQYF. CDR3 in DNA: TGTGCCAGCAGCTTGAAGGGACTAGTGATCTACGAGCAGTACTTC. The chain combines TRBV5-6 with TRBJ2-7, with 8 nucleotides matching TRBD2. Germline-derived CDR1 and CDR2 are SGHDT and YYEEEE. After removal of 1 base from V and 3 bases from J, the junction contained 6 bases not matched to a gene. This CDR3 spans 15 amino acids.

The genes are TRBV19 and TRBJ1-2; D unclear. Germline CDR1 is LNHDA and CDR2 is SQIVND (reference sequence). The ends were cut back, 5 bases at V and 3 bases at J, with 13 bases in the middle. CDR3 size: 14 residues. This CDR3 reads CASSSAGRDYGYTF. CDR3 nucleotides: TGTGCCAGTAGTTCGGCGGGGAGGGACTATGGCTACACCTTC.

This clone was observed a handful of times. The chain has TRBV12-3 or TRBV12-4 and TRBJ1-2; TRBD1 might be the D (6 bases). The V end was cut by 4 bases, the J end by 5 bases, with 11 bases between. CDR3 length equals 13 residues. The CDR3, as DNA: TGTGCCAGCAGTTACAGGGTAGGATATGGCTACACCTTC. It is translated as CASSYRVGYGYTF.

V and J are TRBV5-4 and TRBJ2-2, with D tentatively TRBD1 (5 bases). Trimming pared 0 bases from V and 1 base from J, leaving 10 bases between. The CDR3 contains 16 residues. Looked up from germline, CDR1 is SGHNT and CDR2 is YYREEE (reference sequence). The CDR3 DNA reads TGTGCCAGCAGCTTGGGAGGTCAGGGGAACACCGGGGAGCTGTTTTTT. Its protein product is CASSLGGQGNTGELFF.

CDR3 sequence reads: CSVGTREITEAFF. The CDR3 DNA follows: TGCAGCGTTGGAACACGGGAGATCACTGAAGCTTTCTTT. This chain uses TRBV29-1 with TRBJ1-1; the D is unclear. V was trimmed by 4 bases and J by 4 bases, leaving 13 bases between them. Looked up from germline, CDR1 is SQVTM and CDR2 is ANQGSEA. The CDR3 contains 13 residues.

This sequence joins TRBV24-1 and TRBJ1-5; 7 bases fit TRBD1. Germline CDR1 and CDR2: KGHDR and SFDVKD. The CDR3 sequence is 16 residues long. Trimming removed 5 bases from V and 0 bases from J; junction bases left unmatched: 6. CDR3 amino acids: CATSGAQGNSNQPQHF. The CDR3 coding sequence is TGTGCCACCAGTGGGGCACAGGGGAATAGCAATCAGCCCCAGCATTTT.

The gene calls are TRBV19 and TRBJ1-6, with unresolved D. Per germline, CDR1 LNHDA and CDR2 SQIVND (reference sequence). CDR3 length equals 16 residues. V dropped 2 bases and J dropped 1 base, with 9 bases sitting between them. The CDR3 DNA reads TGTGCCAGTAGTATATGGTCGACATCCTATAATTCACCCCTCCACTTT. Encoded protein: CASSIWSTSYNSPLHF.

The gene calls are TRBV25-1 and TRBJ1-2; D might be TRBD1 (6 bases). The CDR3 runs to 14 residues. Germline V gene lookup returns CDR1 MGHDK and CDR2 SYGVNS. The ends were cut back, 2 bases at V and 6 bases at J, with 13 bases in the middle. Here the CDR3 reads CASSEAGDPHGYTF. The CDR3 nucleotides are TGTGCCAGCAGTGAAGCAGGGGACCCTCATGGCTACACCTTC.

The chain employs TRBV20-1 and TRBJ2-7, with D tentatively TRBD2 (7 bases). The germline CDR1 and CDR2 sequences are DFQATT and SNEGSKA (reference sequence). V lost 3 bases and J 1 base, leaving 13 bases between the germline ends. This CDR3 spans 14 amino acids. The CDR3 sequence is CSASRGAGSYEQYF. The DNA for the CDR3 is TGCAGTGCTAGTCGGGGGGCCGGGTCCTACGAGCAGTACTTC.

The V call is TRBV27, the J call TRBJ2-5; a possible D gene is TRBD1 (5 bases). Germline values: CDR1 MNHEY, CDR2 SMNVEV (reference sequence). Trimming left V 5 bases short and J 4 bases short, with 14 bases between. The CDR3 is 14 amino acids. CDR3 sequence: CASSPGSPGETQYF. The CDR3, as DNA: TGTGCCAGCAGTCCAGGGTCCCCAGGAGAGACCCAGTACTTC.

J is TRBJ2-7 and V is TRBV24-1; 9 bases are shared with TRBD1. The V gene end was trimmed by 6 bases and the J gene end by 0 bases; junction bases not matched to a gene: 2. This CDR3 comprises 14 residues. CDR1 KGHDR and CDR2 SFDVKD come from the germline V gene. CDR3 residues: CATSPGQGSYEQYF. In nucleotides, the CDR3 is TGTGCCACCAGTCCGGGACAGGGCTCCTACGAGCAGTACTTC.

The rearrangement uses TRBV5-1 and TRBJ2-2; possibly TRBD2 for D (5 bases). The CDR3 loop spans 16 amino acids. The V end was cut by 6 bases, the J end by 0 bases, with 15 bases between. Germline assignment: CDR1 SGHRS and CDR2 YFSETQ. This CDR3 is CASKWETVTNTGELFF. CDR3 sequence (DNA): TGCGCCAGCAAATGGGAGACCGTGACGAACACCGGGGAGCTGTTTTTT.

The genes are TRBV30 and TRBJ1-2; 9 bases are a match to TRBD1. The germline CDR1 and CDR2 sequences are GTSNPN and SVGIG (reference sequence). J was trimmed by 5 bases and V by 4 bases; bases with no gene match: 8. CDR3 length: 14 amino acids. CDR3 DNA: TGTGCCTGGAATGCGAGACAGGGGGTTTATGGCTACACCTTC. Protein sequence: CAWNARQGVYGYTF.

The chain employs TRBV19 and TRBJ2-3, with D maybe TRBD2 (6 bases). The V gene's germline CDR1 is LNHDA and CDR2 SQIVND (reference sequence). The CDR3 contains 14 residues. V gave up 3 bases and J gave up 2 bases, with 9 bases separating them. The CDR3 sequence: CASSIQDYTDTQYF. DNA of the CDR3: TGTGCCAGTAGTATTCAGGACTACACAGATACGCAGTATTTT.